The 20 T cell receptor beta chains reported below all come from one sample, sequenced in a study of T cells in Graves' hyperthyroidism and ophthalmopathy. Amplification of TCR beta CDR3 regions was performed using RNA transcripts as template. HTBI primers drove first-round RT-PCR of the TCR CDR3. TCRdb reanalysed the multiplex PCR reads using MiXCR and keeps one entry per CDR3 protein. The sample lists 340,000 or so distinct CDR3 sequences; 21% were seen once. The sequenced material came from blood. These TCRs come from a woman aged 50 to 60 with Graves' hyperthyroidism.

The gene calls are TRBV12-3 or TRBV12-4 and TRBJ1-4, with no clear D. The CDR3 is 11 residues long. Trimming pared 5 bases from V and 8 bases from J, leaving 6 bases between. CDR3 residues: CASSDHEKLFF. As DNA, the CDR3 is TGTGCCAGCAGTGATCACGAAAAACTGTTTTTT.

This sequence joins TRBV2 and TRBJ2-5; the D gene could be TRBD1 or TRBD2 (5 bases each). The CDR3 extends over 14 amino acids. V shed 3 bases and J shed 3 bases, with 11 bases lying between them. CDR1 is SNHLY and CDR2 is FYNNEI in the germline V gene. The CDR3 nucleotides read TGTGCCAGCAGTGACTCCGGGGCGAAAGAGACCCAGTACTTC. Amino acids: CASSDSGAKETQYF.

Only a few counts were recorded for this clonotype. The chain recombines TRBV12-3 or TRBV12-4 with TRBJ2-5, with D hard to call. This CDR3 is built from 14 residues. V was shortened by 5 bases and J by 0 bases, with 10 bases between the two germline ends. CDR3 loop: CASSPPAYQETQYF. The CDR3 DNA sequence: TGTGCCAGCAGTCCGCCGGCGTACCAAGAGACCCAGTACTTC.

This clonotype was picked up many times. The gene calls are TRBV28 and TRBJ2-7; D possibly corresponds to TRBD1 (7 bases). The CDR3 has 14 residues. The V end lost 3 bases, the J end lost 4 bases, and 13 bases lay between the germline ends. Germline CDR1 MDHEN, CDR2 SYDVKM. This chain's CDR3 is CASSFTPGGYEQYF. CDR3 coding DNA: TGTGCCAGCAGTTTTACGCCAGGGGGGTACGAGCAGTACTTC.

This clonotype showed up just a few times. The chain combines TRBV20-1 with TRBJ2-7; D is unresolved. The CDR3 runs 13 residues. The germline gives CDR1 DFQATT, CDR2 SNEGSKA (reference sequence). The V gene lost 5 bases and the J gene lost 6 bases, with 17 bases spanning the gap. The CDR3 bases are TGCAGTGCTCCCGTGGTTTTGTCGCTCGAGCAGTACTTC. Protein: CSAPVVLSLEQYF.

This clonotype was detected only a few times. This chain links TRBV6-1 with TRBJ2-3, with D possibly TRBD2 on 6 matching bases. Germline V gene lookup returns CDR1 MNHNS and CDR2 SASEGT. V lost 2 bases and J lost 4, with 10 bases in between. The CDR3 length is 14 residues. The CDR3 loop is CASSEREAADTQYF. In DNA form, the CDR3 reads TGTGCCAGCAGTGAAAGGGAGGCGGCAGATACGCAGTATTTT.

The V call is TRBV14, the J call TRBJ2-5, with 8 nucleotides matching TRBD2. Trimming at V came to 3 bases and at J to 7 bases, leaving 4 bases not matched to a gene. This CDR3 is built from 13 residues. Germline V gene data show CDR1 as SGHDN and CDR2 as FVKESK. CDR3 in amino acids: CASSQRLALTQYF. As DNA, the CDR3 is TGTGCCAGCAGCCAGAGACTAGCGTTGACCCAGTACTTC.

This CDR3 reads CASSLARTTNEKLFF. CDR3 DNA: TGCGCCAGCAGCTTGGCCCGAACAACTAATGAAAAACTGTTTTTT. The chain joins TRBV5-1 to TRBJ1-4; D gene ambiguous. The V gene lost 0 bases and the J gene lost 0 bases, with 6 bases spanning the gap. CDR1 is SGHRS and CDR2 is YFSETQ in the germline V gene. The CDR3 loop spans 15 amino acids.

The chain uses TRBV20-1 and TRBJ2-1; no firm D call. The germline V and J ends were trimmed by 0 bases and 3 bases, with 9 bases remaining between them. CDR3 size: 14 residues. CDR1 and CDR2 (germline): DFQATT, SNEGSKA (reference sequence). The CDR3 loop is CSARDFAHYNEQFF. The CDR3 region has the DNA TGCAGTGCTAGAGATTTCGCGCACTACAATGAGCAGTTCTTC.

The gene calls are TRBV7-8 and TRBJ2-5; D is undetermined. The CDR3 has 11 residues. V was pared by 2 bases and J by 9 bases, with 7 bases between. Germline-derived CDR1 and CDR2 are SGHVS and FQNEAQ. CDR3 loop: CASSLTWAQYF. CDR3 nucleotides: TGTGCCAGCAGCTTAACGTGGGCCCAGTACTTC.

This clonotype turned up a few times. The V gene is TRBV28, the J gene TRBJ1-2; TRBD1 is a possible D gene (6 bases). V was trimmed by 4 bases and J by 0 bases, leaving 15 bases between them. The CDR3 has 16 amino acids. Germline assignment: CDR1 MDHEN and CDR2 SYDVKM. The CDR3 protein is CASSSPGRTANYGYTF. The DNA of the CDR3 is TGTGCCAGCAGTTCACCCGGACGGACAGCTAACTATGGCTACACCTTC.

This clonotype was counted a few times. The genes are TRBV20-1 and TRBJ2-1; 9 bases match TRBD2. This CDR3 is built from 15 residues. Germline V gene data show CDR1 as DFQATT and CDR2 as SNEGSKA (reference sequence). Trimming cost V 0 bases and J 8 bases; bases outside gene matches: 8. The CDR3 nucleotides read TGCAGTGCTAGAGAGGGGGCGGGAGGGCGATATGAGCAGTTCTTC. Translation: CSAREGAGGRYEQFF.

This clonotype has at least ten counts. V is TRBV10-3 and J is TRBJ2-1; 10 nucleotides line up with TRBD1. Trimming removed 6 bases from V and 7 bases from J; junction bases left unmatched: 9. The CDR3 has 15 residues. Germline V gene lookup returns CDR1 ENHRY and CDR2 SYGVKD. CDR3 coding DNA: TGTGCCATCAGAAGGGACAGGGGAATGGGGAATGAGCAGTTCTTC. This encodes CAIRRDRGMGNEQFF.

CDR3 sequence: CSARGGLVISDTQYF. The CDR3 nucleotides are TGCAGTGCTAGAGGCGGACTAGTGATATCAGATACGCAGTATTTT. This sequence joins TRBV20-1 and TRBJ2-3; 7 bases are shared with TRBD2. The CDR3 consists of 15 residues. V shed 1 base, J shed 4 bases, and the junction held 8 bases outside the gene matches. Germline assignment: CDR1 DFQATT and CDR2 SNEGSKA (reference sequence).

This clonotype was found many times. This chain uses TRBV7-8 with TRBJ1-1; D perhaps matches TRBD1 (6 bases). Germline CDR1 is SGHVS and CDR2 is FQNEAQ. The CDR3 spans 15 residues. V lost 4 bases, J lost 1 base, and 13 bases lay in between. CDR3: CASSSPGHRNTEAFF. CDR3 nucleotides: TGTGCCAGCAGCTCACCGGGACATAGGAACACTGAAGCTTTCTTT.

The CDR3 region has the DNA TGTGCCAGTAGTAAGGGCAGGGGGATCTACGAGCAGTACTTC. It specifies CASSKGRGIYEQYF. This chain uses TRBV19 with TRBJ2-7; 7 nucleotides agree with TRBD1. V lost 4 bases to trimming and J lost 3 bases; unmatched junction nucleotides: 6. This CDR3 comprises 14 residues. Germline CDR1 reads LNHDA; CDR2 reads SQIVND (reference sequence).

This clonotype was recorded at least ten times. This rearrangement joins TRBV2 to TRBJ2-1; 9 positions agree with TRBD1. Germline CDR1 reads SNHLY; CDR2 reads FYNNEI. This CDR3 has 15 amino acids. Germline trimming cut 6 bases from V and 2 bases from J; bases unmatched to any gene: 5. CDR3 nucleotide sequence: TGTGCCAGCAGGAGGAACAGGGGGCCCTACAATGAGCAGTTCTTC. Residues: CASRRNRGPYNEQFF.

This clonotype showed up just a few times. This sequence joins TRBV5-1 and TRBJ2-5, with 9 bases matching TRBD2. CDR3 length equals 16 residues. The germline V gene has CDR1 SGHRS and CDR2 YFSETQ. Trimming removed 0 bases from V and 2 bases from J; junction bases left unmatched: 5. The CDR3 nucleotides are TGCGCCAGCAGCTTGGAGGGGACTAGCATTCAAGAGACCCAGTACTTC. It yields the protein CASSLEGTSIQETQYF.

In its sample, this clonotype was seen many times. The rearrangement uses TRBV27 and TRBJ1-5; 9 positions match TRBD1. The V and J ends lost 6 bases and 4 bases, in that order; junction bases with no gene match: 7. In germline, CDR1 is MNHEY, CDR2 SMNVEV (reference sequence). The CDR3 length is 15 residues. The CDR3 nucleotides are TGTGCCAGCAGACAGGACAGGGGTGGGAATCAGCCCCAGCATTTT. This sequence encodes CASRQDRGGNQPQHF.

This clonotype has a count of ten or more. The V gene is TRBV9, the J gene TRBJ1-1, with 10 bases matching TRBD1. Trimming took 0 bases from V and 0 from J; bases not matched to a gene: 2. CDR1 SGDLS and CDR2 YYNGEE come from the germline V gene. This CDR3 is built from 16 residues. The CDR3 region is CASSVGTGGLNTEAFF. DNA for the CDR3: TGTGCCAGCAGCGTAGGGACAGGGGGACTGAACACTGAAGCTTTCTTT.